This T cell receptor beta chain was documented in a study of T cell responses to AZD1222 COVID-19 vaccine (dated by TCRdb to the early 2020s). Study-wide context: TCR sequencing covered 230 or so trial participants: 200 to 210 given two doses of AZD1222 and around 25 given two doses of MenACWY control vaccine. Trial participants were enrolled into age subgroups of 18-55, 56-69 and 70-plus years, which contained around 150, 29 and 61 TCR-sequenced participants, respectively. The paper as a whole reports these results and caveats: The 56-69-year group was small, and its depth increase did not reach significance, likely because of low power. Conclusions about previously exposed vaccinees are limited, since just 6 or 7 AZD1222 recipients were seropositive for SARS-CoV-2 at baseline. Reportedly, almost half of the unique spike-specific TCRs recognized epitopes lying outside the regions that are mutated in the B.1.351 and B.1.1.7 variants. Participants were mostly white British and included more females than males, and it was suggested by the authors that clonal diversity may have been underestimated. No day 14 peak-response samples were available, so repertoires were characterized only after the peak T cell response. The whole spike protein was spanned by vaccine-associated CD4 TCRs, and dominant responses were seen in regions 160-218 and 743-854. A significant rise in spike-specific TCR breadth and depth was observed after two AZD1222 doses relative to day 0 and relative to MenACWY recipients.

In its sample, this clone was seen once. The antigen this receptor binds is unknown. Per-base qualities were not stored, and no clone one base away is much larger. In light of the paper, this sample's time point label describes: about 28 days (+/-7) after the second vaccine dose. AZD1222 recipients with second doses at about 4 weeks or about 12 weeks were pooled, because spike-specific TCR depth and breadth did not differ between schedules. Samples from vaccinated people were obtained from the UK trials COV001 and COV002, which included a single-blind randomized controlled phase 2/3 trial of AZD1222 (ChAdOx1 nCoV-19) in healthy adults. For TCRbeta chain sequencing, PBMC samples were collected from trial participants at day 0 and at day 28 after the second dose. The CDR3 sequence holds 11 residues, the cysteine and phenylalanine included. The sequence is cut down to CDR3 DNA, 33 bases in frame from base 1. The trim is 7 bases for V and 4 bases for J, with a gap of 8 bases between the germline ends. From a lookup of the germline V gene, CDR1 and CDR2 are MDHEN and SYDVKM.

The CDR3 regions of human TCRbeta chains were subjected to immunosequencing. Under the source paper's analysis protocol: TCRs in the repertoires were matched against a reference library of SARS-CoV-2-specific TCRs that had been generated with the MIRA antigen-specificity platform. Breadth was defined as the fraction of unique TCRs that were SARS-CoV-2-associated. Depth was defined as the fraction of total T cells that were SARS-CoV-2-associated. Using the MIRA data, each spike-specific TCR was assigned both to the spike region to which the TCR was reactive and to a CD4 or CD8 class. Log10-transformed breadth and depth values were compared by one-way ANOVA with Sidak's multiple comparisons tests. The table was pulled from immuneACCESS by TCRdb, which kept in-frame rearrangements only. Such tables lose some clones; where checked, under half of the loss comes from unresolved V genes, and the rest has no known cause. V, J and clone size are those of that table, while D and trimming were read from the DNA. In this sample the table shows about 73,000 clones, roughly 89% of which occur a single time. Roughly a tenth of the sample goes to the ten largest clones.

This clonotype was obtained from an adult who received the AZD1222 COVID-19 vaccine. The sequence is built from TRBV28 and TRBJ2-7; the D gene is possibly TRBD1, with 5 bases matching. Specimen: peripheral blood, collected 28 days after the second AZD1222 dose. This receptor carries the CDR3 CASMGLYEQYF. The DNA reads as follows: TGTGCCAGCATGGGGCTATACGAGCAGTACTTC.